These 23 T cell receptor beta chains were all obtained from the same sample, sequenced in a study of regulatory T cells in long-lasting Graves disease. In building TCR beta libraries, iRepertoire HTBI primers were used together with Arm-PCR of CDR3 regions. TCRdb fed the multiplex PCR reads into MiXCR, producing one record per CDR3 protein. The sample holds around 480,000 distinct CDR3 sequences, about 17% seen once. As to time point: newly diagnosed GD, antithyroid drugs for less than 3 months. RNA from PBMCs was the source of the TCR library. This sample also appeared in a second study, on T cells in Graves' hyperthyroidism and ophthalmopathy.

Sequences were derived from peripheral blood mononuclear cells (PBMCs), sampled at new diagnosis, from a patient treated with antithyroid drugs. The source is a man aged 40-49 years with Graves disease.

The chain has TRBV7-9 and TRBJ2-3; tentatively, D is TRBD1 or TRBD2 (5 bases each). Germline assignment: CDR1 SEHNR and CDR2 FQNEAQ (reference sequence). This CDR3 is built from 20 residues. V was clipped by 5 bases and J by 1 base, with 28 bases between them. The CDR3 DNA reads as TGTGCCAGCAGCCCCCAAAAGGGTCATTCCGGGACGTCAGGCACAGATACGCAGTATTTT. Translating gives CASSPQKGHSGTSGTDTQYF.

Ten or more counts support this clonotype. The CDR3 coding sequence is TGTGCCAGCAGTGGGACAGCGGAGACCCAGTACTTC. The encoded protein is CASSGTAETQYF. V usage is TRBV28 and J usage is TRBJ2-5; 7 bases match TRBD1. Trimming cost V 5 bases and J 5 bases; bases outside gene matches: 2. Germline V CDR1 and CDR2: MDHEN, SYDVKM. The CDR3 spans 12 residues.

V gene TRBV30 combines with J gene TRBJ2-5; tentatively, D is TRBD1 (5 bases). Germline CDR1 is GTSNPN and CDR2 is SVGIG (reference sequence). V was trimmed by 1 base and J by 2 bases, leaving 14 bases between them. The CDR3 runs to 15 residues. The CDR3 sequence: CAWSAIGQGQETQYF. The CDR3 coding sequence is TGTGCCTGGAGTGCGATTGGACAAGGGCAAGAGACCCAGTACTTC.

As to this clonotype: A far more abundant clone sits one base away, making this likely a read error. The rearrangement uses TRBV2 and TRBJ2-5; the match to TRBD1 covers 7 bases. The CDR3 is made up of 15 amino acids. V trimming: 3 bases; J trimming: 11 bases; junction bases outside the gene matches: 15. Germline V gene lookup returns CDR1 SNHLY and CDR2 FYNNEI. CDR3 in amino acids: CASSERGLVANEQYF. Written as DNA, the CDR3 is TGTGCCAGCAGTGAGAGGGGGCTAGTGGCCAATGAGCAGTACTTC.

The chain recombines TRBV15 with TRBJ2-1; D possibly corresponds to TRBD2 (5 bases). This CDR3 spans 15 amino acids. Trimming pared 1 base from V and 6 bases from J, leaving 13 bases between. The germline gives CDR1 LNHNV, CDR2 YYDKDF (reference sequence). This CDR3 is CATSRGTEARNEQFF. In nucleotides, the CDR3 is TGTGCCACCAGCAGAGGGACTGAGGCACGCAATGAGCAGTTCTTC.

Many counts were recorded for this clonotype. This chain links TRBV7-2 with TRBJ2-2; D not certain. Deletions cut 1 base from V and 6 bases from J, with 12 bases between. There are 15 residues in the CDR3. Germline CDR1 reads SGHTA; CDR2 reads FQGNSA. CDR3 in amino acids: CASSLVRLSPGELFF. The CDR3 coding sequence is TGTGCCAGCAGCTTAGTACGTCTTTCTCCCGGGGAGCTGTTTTTT. The full variable domain, rest sourced from reference TRBV7-2 and TRBJ2-2, is GAGVSQSPSNKVTEKGKDVELRCDPISGHTALYWYRQSLGQGLEFLIYFQGNSAPDKSGLPSDRFSAERTGGSVSTLTIQRTQQEDSAVYLCASSLVRLSPGELFFGEGSRLTVL.

Ten or more counts support this clonotype. The V gene is TRBV30, the J gene TRBJ1-1; D is uncertain. The CDR3 contains 11 residues. CDR1 and CDR2 (germline): GTSNPN, SVGIG (reference sequence). The germline V and J ends were trimmed by 3 bases and 1 base, with 3 bases remaining between them. DNA for the CDR3: TGTGCCTGGAGAAGGAACACTGAAGCTTTCTTT. Residues: CAWRRNTEAFF.

Remarks on this clonotype: Possible read error: a much larger clone is one base away. DNA of the CDR3: TGTGCCAGCAGTTCCGGGACAGAGAGCGTATTCAATCAGCCCCAGCATTTT. Residues: CASSSGTESVFNQPQHF. The chain links TRBV28 to TRBJ1-5; TRBD1 agrees at 7 bases. This CDR3 has 17 residues. V shed 4 bases, J shed 3 bases, and the junction held 12 bases outside the gene matches. In germline, CDR1 is MDHEN, CDR2 SYDVKM. Full variable domain (remainder filled in from reference TRBV28 and TRBJ1-5): DVKVTQSSRYLVKRTGEKVFLECVQDMDHENMFWYRQDPGLGLRLIYFSYDVKMKEKGDIPEGYSVSREKKERFSLILESASTNQTSMYLCASSSGTESVFNQPQHFGDGTRLSIL.

This clonotype was seen only a few times. The rearrangement joins TRBV20-1 to TRBJ2-7, with 7 bases lining up with TRBD1. CDR1 and CDR2 (germline): DFQATT, SNEGSKA (reference sequence). V lost 5 bases, J lost 5 bases, and 9 bases stayed unmatched. CDR3 length equals 13 residues. The CDR3 protein is CSASYDRADEQYF. The CDR3 DNA is TGCAGTGCTTCCTACGACAGGGCGGACGAGCAGTACTTC.

The rearrangement joins TRBV19 to TRBJ1-2; 9 bases fit TRBD1. The germline V gene has CDR1 LNHDA and CDR2 SQIVND (reference sequence). The length of the CDR3 is 13 residues. Losses at the gene ends were 6 bases for V and 4 bases for J; bases not matched to a gene: 3. CDR3 region: CASRVGQGYGYTF. The DNA for the CDR3 is TGTGCCAGTAGAGTGGGACAGGGCTATGGCTACACCTTC. Looking up the rest from reference TRBV19 and TRBJ1-2 gives the full variable domain: DGGITQSPKYLFRKEGQNVTLSCEQNLNHDAMYWYRQDPGQGLRLIYYSQIVNDFQKGDIAEGYSVSREKKESFPLTVTSAQKNPTAFYLCASRVGQGYGYTFGSGTRLTVV.

This clonotype was recorded many times. V and J are TRBV7-8 and TRBJ1-5; D possibly corresponds to TRBD1 (6 bases). CDR3 length: 16 amino acids. V was cut by 5 bases and J by 2 bases, with 16 bases left in between. Germline values: CDR1 SGHVS, CDR2 FQNEAQ. CDR3 DNA: TGTGCCAGCAGCCCCGTGGCCGGGGGCCGCAATCAGCCCCAGCATTTT. Its translation is CASSPVAGGRNQPQHF.

The CDR3 DNA reads TGTGCCAGCAGTGAAGCGTGGGCTAGCGGGATTGGCACAGATACGCAGTATTTT. This encodes CASSEAWASGIGTDTQYF. The chain couples TRBV2 to TRBJ2-3; 9 bases map to TRBD2. The CDR3 sequence is 18 residues long. The germline gives CDR1 SNHLY, CDR2 FYNNEI. Trimming took 0 bases from V and 1 from J; bases not matched to a gene: 8.

This clonotype was observed many times. J is TRBJ2-3 and V is TRBV11-2, with D unclear. V was cut by 5 bases and J by 4 bases, with 13 bases left in between. Germline values: CDR1 SGHAT, CDR2 FQNNGV. This CDR3 has 14 amino acids. CDR3 region: CASSPRTLPDTQYF. CDR3 nucleotide sequence: TGTGCCAGCAGCCCCAGGACCCTTCCAGATACGCAGTATTTT.

With respect to this clonotype: This sequence is one base from a far larger clone and is likely a read error. V usage is TRBV6-2 or TRBV6-3 and J usage is TRBJ2-1, with 11 bases that match TRBD1. With 5 bases clipped from V and 10 bases from J, the junction kept 10 bases outside the gene matches. The CDR3 runs 15 residues. Germline V gives CDR1 MNHEY, CDR2 SVGEGT. The DNA of the CDR3 is TGTGCCAGCAGTGAGGGACAGGGGGTTCGCTACGAGCAGTTCTTC. Its protein product is CASSEGQGVRYEQFF.

Of note for this clonotype: This may come from a read error, since a much larger clone is one base off. The chain couples TRBV24-1 to TRBJ2-1; 9 nucleotides align to TRBD2. J lost 5 bases, V lost 1 base, and 5 bases had no gene match. The germline V gene has CDR1 KGHDR and CDR2 SFDVKD. The CDR3 spans 16 residues. The CDR3 nucleotides are TGTGCCACCAGTGATTTAGGGCTAGCGGGGAACAATGAGCAGTTCTTC. Translating gives CATSDLGLAGNNEQFF.

This clonotype was found many times. The chain has TRBV6-1 and TRBJ1-5, with TRBD1 matching 8 bases. Germline V lookup: CDR1 MNHNS, CDR2 SASEGT. V shed 8 bases and J 3 bases; nucleotides not matched to a gene: 6. The CDR3 sequence is 14 residues long. Here the CDR3 DNA reads TGTGCCAGCCGAGGACAGGGAAACAATCAGCCCCAGCATTTT. Its protein is CASRGQGNNQPQHF.

This clonotype was found many times. The rearrangement joins TRBV20-1 to TRBJ2-7; TRBD1 matches 8 bases. The CDR3 is 15 residues long. Unmatched junction bases numbered 7, after V lost 1 base and J lost 2 bases. Germline V CDR1 and CDR2: DFQATT, SNEGSKA (reference sequence). The CDR3 DNA sequence: TGCAGTGCTAGAGGGGGGGACAGGATACCCTACGAGCAGTACTTC. Amino acids: CSARGGDRIPYEQYF.

Turning to this clonotype: A much larger clone lies one base from this, so it may be a read error. This chain joins TRBV28 and TRBJ1-5, with D perhaps TRBD1 (5 bases). Looked up from germline, CDR1 is MDHEN and CDR2 is SYDVKM. The CDR3 extends over 15 amino acids. V was clipped by 4 bases and J by 3 bases, with 13 bases between them. In nucleotides, the CDR3 is TGTGCCAGCAGTTCCAGAGGGGTGGTCAATCAGCCCCAGCATTTT. Translated, it gives CASSSRGVVNQPQHF.

This clonotype was seen only a few times. J is TRBJ1-3 and V is TRBV5-1; 9 bases match TRBD1. Trimming cost V 0 bases and J 4 bases; bases outside gene matches: 5. This CDR3 contains 16 residues. CDR1 is SGHRS and CDR2 is YFSETQ in the germline V gene. CDR3 sequence reads: CASSLAGQGTGNTIYF. For the CDR3, the DNA is TGCGCCAGCAGCTTGGCCGGACAGGGGACGGGAAACACCATATATTTT. The whole variable domain, remainder taken from reference TRBV5-1 and TRBJ1-3, is KAGVTQTPRYLIKTRGQQVTLSCSPISGHRSVSWYQQTPGQGLQFLFEYFSETQRNKGNFPGRFSGRQFSNSRSEMNVSTLELGDSALYLCASSLAGQGTGNTIYFGEGSWLTVV.

J is TRBJ1-2 and V is TRBV20-1; the match to TRBD1 covers 9 bases. Germline V CDR1 and CDR2: DFQATT, SNEGSKA (reference sequence). The ends lost 7 bases at V and 2 bases at J; junction bases unmatched: 11. The CDR3 is 15 residues long. The CDR3 loop reads CSESGQGRGNYGYTF. The CDR3 DNA reads as TGCAGTGAATCAGGACAGGGGAGGGGAAACTATGGCTACACCTTC.

This clonotype was observed many times. This CDR3 reads CASSPQTSGKVDTQYF. The CDR3, as DNA: TGTGCCAGCAGCCCCCAGACTAGCGGGAAGGTGGATACGCAGTATTTT. The V gene is TRBV7-2, the J gene TRBJ2-3; TRBD2 agrees at 11 bases. This CDR3 contains 16 residues. Germline CDR1 reads SGHTA; CDR2 reads FQGNSA. The V gene end was trimmed by 5 bases and the J gene end by 6 bases; junction bases not matched to a gene: 10.

This clonotype has at least ten counts. This chain joins TRBV24-1 and TRBJ2-3; 13 bases match TRBD2. The germline V gene encodes CDR1 KGHDR and CDR2 SFDVKD. CDR3 length: 15 residues. V shed 5 bases and J 9 bases; nucleotides not matched to a gene: 7. The DNA of the CDR3 is TGTGCCACCAGTGCACGAGGACTAGCGGGAGAAACGCAGTATTTT. It is translated as CATSARGLAGETQYF.

A remark on this clonotype: A read error is possible here, since a much larger clone lies one base away. V gene TRBV6-5 combines with J gene TRBJ2-1; perhaps D is TRBD1 or TRBD2 (5 bases each). Trimming took off 0 bases at V and 12 bases at J, with 15 bases between the two ends. This CDR3 contains 14 residues. Germline assignment: CDR1 MNHEY and CDR2 SVGAGI. The chain's CDR3 is CASSYSGRPRGQFF. The DNA for the CDR3 is TGTGCCAGCAGTTACTCGGGACGGCCCCGGGGGCAGTTCTTC.